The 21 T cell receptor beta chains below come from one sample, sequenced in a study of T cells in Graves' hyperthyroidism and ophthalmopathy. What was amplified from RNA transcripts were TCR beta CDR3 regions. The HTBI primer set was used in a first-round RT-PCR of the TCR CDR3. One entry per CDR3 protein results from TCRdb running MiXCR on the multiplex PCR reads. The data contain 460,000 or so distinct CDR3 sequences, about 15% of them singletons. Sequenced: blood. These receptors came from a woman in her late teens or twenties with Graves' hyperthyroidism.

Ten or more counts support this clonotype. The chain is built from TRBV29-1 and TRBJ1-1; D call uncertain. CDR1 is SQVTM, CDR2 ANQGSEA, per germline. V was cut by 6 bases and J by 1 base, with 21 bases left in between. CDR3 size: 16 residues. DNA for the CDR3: TGCAGCGTGGTCTTTTTAGACAAGATTTCGAACACTGAAGCTTTCTTT. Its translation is CSVVFLDKISNTEAFF. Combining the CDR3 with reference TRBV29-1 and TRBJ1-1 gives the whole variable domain SAVISQKPSRDICQRGTSLTIQCQVDSQVTMMFWYRQQPGQSLTLIATANQGSEATYESGFVIDKFPISRPNLTFSTLTVSNMSPEDSSIYLCSVVFLDKISNTEAFFGQGTRLTVV.

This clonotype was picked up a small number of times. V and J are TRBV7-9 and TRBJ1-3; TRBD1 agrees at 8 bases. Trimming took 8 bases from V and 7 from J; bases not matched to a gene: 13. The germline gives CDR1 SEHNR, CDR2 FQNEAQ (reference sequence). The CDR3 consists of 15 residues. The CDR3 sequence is CASRWGSGQGNTIYF. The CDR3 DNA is TGTGCCAGCCGATGGGGCAGCGGACAGGGCAACACCATATATTTT.

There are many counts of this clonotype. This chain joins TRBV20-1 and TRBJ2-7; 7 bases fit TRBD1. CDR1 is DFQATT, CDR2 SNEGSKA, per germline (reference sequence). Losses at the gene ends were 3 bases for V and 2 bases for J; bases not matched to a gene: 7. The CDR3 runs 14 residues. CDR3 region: CSASLPTGTYEQYF. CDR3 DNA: TGCAGTGCTAGTCTCCCGACAGGGACCTACGAGCAGTACTTC.

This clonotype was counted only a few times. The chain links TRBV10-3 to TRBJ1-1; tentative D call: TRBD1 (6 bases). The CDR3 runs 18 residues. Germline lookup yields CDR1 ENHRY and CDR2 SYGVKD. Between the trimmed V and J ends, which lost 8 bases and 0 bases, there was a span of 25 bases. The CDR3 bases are TGTGCCATCGTTAAGGCTCTGGAACAGGGCCCTATGAACACTGAAGCTTTCTTT. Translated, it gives CAIVKALEQGPMNTEAFF.

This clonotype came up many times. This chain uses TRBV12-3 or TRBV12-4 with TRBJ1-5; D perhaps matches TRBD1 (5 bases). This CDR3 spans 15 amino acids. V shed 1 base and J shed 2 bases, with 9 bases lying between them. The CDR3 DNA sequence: TGTGCCAGCAGTTTAGAGGGGACGCGCAATCAGCCCCAGCATTTT. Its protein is CASSLEGTRNQPQHF.

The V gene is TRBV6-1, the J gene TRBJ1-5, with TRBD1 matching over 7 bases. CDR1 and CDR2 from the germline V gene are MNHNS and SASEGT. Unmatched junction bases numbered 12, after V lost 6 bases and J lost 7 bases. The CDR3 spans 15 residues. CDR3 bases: TGTGCCAGCAGACCTGGACAGGTGTACGGGCAGCCCCAGCATTTT. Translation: CASRPGQVYGQPQHF.

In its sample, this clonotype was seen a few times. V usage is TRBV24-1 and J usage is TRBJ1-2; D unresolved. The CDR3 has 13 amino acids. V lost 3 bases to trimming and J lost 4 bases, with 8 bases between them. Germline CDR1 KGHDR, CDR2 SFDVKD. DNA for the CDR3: TGTGCCACCAGTGATCTGGGGAGCTATGGCTACACCTTC. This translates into CATSDLGSYGYTF.

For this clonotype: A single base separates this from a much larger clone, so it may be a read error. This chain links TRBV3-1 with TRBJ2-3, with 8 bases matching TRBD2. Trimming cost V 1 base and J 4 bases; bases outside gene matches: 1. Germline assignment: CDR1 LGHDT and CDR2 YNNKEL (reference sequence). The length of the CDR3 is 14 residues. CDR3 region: CASSQAAGADTQYF. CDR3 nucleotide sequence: TGTGCCAGCAGCCAAGCAGCGGGAGCAGATACGCAGTATTTT.

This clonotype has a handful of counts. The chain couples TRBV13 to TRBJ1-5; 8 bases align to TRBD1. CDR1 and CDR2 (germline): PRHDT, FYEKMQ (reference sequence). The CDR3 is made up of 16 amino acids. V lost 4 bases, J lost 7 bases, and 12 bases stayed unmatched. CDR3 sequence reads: CASSSSGQGQWQPQHF. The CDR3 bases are TGTGCCAGCAGCTCCTCCGGACAGGGACAATGGCAGCCCCAGCATTTT.

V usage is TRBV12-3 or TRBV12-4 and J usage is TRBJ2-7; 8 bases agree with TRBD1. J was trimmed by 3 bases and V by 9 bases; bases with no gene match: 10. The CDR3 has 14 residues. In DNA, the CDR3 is TGTGCCAGTTGGCAGGGGACAGGACTCTACGAGCAGTACTTC. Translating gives CASWQGTGLYEQYF.

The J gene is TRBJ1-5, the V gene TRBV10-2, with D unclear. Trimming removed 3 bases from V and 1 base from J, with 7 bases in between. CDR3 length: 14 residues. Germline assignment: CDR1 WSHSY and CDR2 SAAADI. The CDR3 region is CASSESDSNQPQHF. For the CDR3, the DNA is TGCGCCAGCAGTGAATCTGACAGCAATCAGCCCCAGCATTTT.

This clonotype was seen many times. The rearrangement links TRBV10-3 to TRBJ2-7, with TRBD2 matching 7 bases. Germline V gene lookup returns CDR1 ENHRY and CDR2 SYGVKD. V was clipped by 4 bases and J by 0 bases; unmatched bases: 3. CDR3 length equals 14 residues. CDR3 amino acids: CAISAAGSSYEQYF. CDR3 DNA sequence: TGTGCCATCAGTGCAGCGGGGTCCTCCTACGAGCAGTACTTC.

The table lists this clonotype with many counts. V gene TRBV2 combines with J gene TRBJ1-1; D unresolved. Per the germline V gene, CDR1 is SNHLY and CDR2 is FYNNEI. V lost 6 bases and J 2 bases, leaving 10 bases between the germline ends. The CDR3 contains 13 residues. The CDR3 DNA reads TGTGCCAGCAGGCCGGAACTAAACACTGAAGCTTTCTTT. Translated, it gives CASRPELNTEAFF.

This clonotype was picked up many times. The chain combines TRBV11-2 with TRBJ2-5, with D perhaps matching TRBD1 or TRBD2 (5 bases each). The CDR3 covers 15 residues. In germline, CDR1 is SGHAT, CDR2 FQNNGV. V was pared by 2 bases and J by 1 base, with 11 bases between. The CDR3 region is CASSLSGRTQETQYF. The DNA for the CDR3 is TGTGCCAGCAGCTTATCGGGACGGACCCAAGAGACCCAGTACTTC.

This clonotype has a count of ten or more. The DNA of the CDR3 is TGTGCTAGTGGTTTGGGCGGGAGCCCCACAGATACGCAGTATTTT. Translating it yields CASGLGGSPTDTQYF. The chain has TRBV12-5 and TRBJ2-3, with 7 bases aligning to TRBD2. This CDR3 region has 15 residues. After removal of 1 base from V and 2 bases from J, the junction contained 3 bases not matched to a gene. Germline values: CDR1 LGHNT, CDR2 FRNRAP.

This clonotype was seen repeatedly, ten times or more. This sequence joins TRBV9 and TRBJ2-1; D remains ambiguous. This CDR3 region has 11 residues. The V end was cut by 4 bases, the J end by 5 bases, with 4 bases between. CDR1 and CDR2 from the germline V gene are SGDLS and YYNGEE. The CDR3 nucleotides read TGTGCCAGCAGCATGCACAATGAGCAGTTCTTC. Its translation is CASSMHNEQFF.

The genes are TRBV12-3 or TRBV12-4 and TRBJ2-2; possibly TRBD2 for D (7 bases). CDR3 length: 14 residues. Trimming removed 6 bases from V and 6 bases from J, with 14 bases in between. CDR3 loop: CASSVGGGAGELFF. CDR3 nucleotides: TGTGCCAGCAGCGTAGGGGGGGGGGCCGGGGAGCTGTTTTTT.

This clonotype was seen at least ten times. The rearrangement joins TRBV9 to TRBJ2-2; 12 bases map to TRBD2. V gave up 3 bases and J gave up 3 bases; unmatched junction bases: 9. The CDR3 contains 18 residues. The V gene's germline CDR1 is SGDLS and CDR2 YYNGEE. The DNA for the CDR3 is TGTGCCAGCAGCGCCCCGAAGCTAGCGGGAGGGGACACCGGGGAGCTGTTTTTT. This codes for CASSAPKLAGGDTGELFF. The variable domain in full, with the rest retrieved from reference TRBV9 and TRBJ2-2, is DSGVTQTPKHLITATGQRVTLRCSPRSGDLSVYWYQQSLDQGLQFLIQYYNGEERAKGNILERFSAQQFPDLHSELNLSSLELGDSALYFCASSAPKLAGGDTGELFFGEGSRLTVL.

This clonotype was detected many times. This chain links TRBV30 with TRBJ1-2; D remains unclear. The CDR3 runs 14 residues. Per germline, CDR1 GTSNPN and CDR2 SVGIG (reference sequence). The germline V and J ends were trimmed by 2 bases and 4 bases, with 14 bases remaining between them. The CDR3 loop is CAWSPRLTTYGYTF. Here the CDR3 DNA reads TGTGCCTGGAGTCCACGGTTGACAACCTATGGCTACACCTTC.

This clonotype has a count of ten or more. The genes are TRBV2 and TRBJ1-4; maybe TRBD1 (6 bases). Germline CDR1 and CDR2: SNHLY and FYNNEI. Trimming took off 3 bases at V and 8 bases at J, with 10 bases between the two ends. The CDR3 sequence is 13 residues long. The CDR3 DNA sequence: TGTGCCAGCAGTGAGGACAGTCACGAAAAACTGTTTTTT. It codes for CASSEDSHEKLFF.

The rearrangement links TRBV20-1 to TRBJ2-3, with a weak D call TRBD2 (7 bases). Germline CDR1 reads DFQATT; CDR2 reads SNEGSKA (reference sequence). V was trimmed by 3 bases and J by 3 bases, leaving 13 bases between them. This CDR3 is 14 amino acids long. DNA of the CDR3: TGCAGTGCTAGGGGGGGGGCCAGGACAGATACGCAGTATTTT. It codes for CSARGGARTDTQYF.